Sequencing of this TCR beta chain was carried out in a study of post-analysis software for immune sequencing data. To note about this clonotype: No antigen is known for it.

Study-level results: Patients carried several TRBV segments more frequently than controls did, and TRBV5-6, TRBV5-1 and TRBV20-1 were among them. Clustering by F measure revealed strong co-clustering among samples prepared together in one batch.

Germline CDR1 is ENHRY and CDR2 is SYGVKD. The CDR3 spans 15 residues. Trimming at V came to 4 bases and at J to 2 bases, leaving 3 bases not matched to a gene. The TCR beta cDNA libraries carried unique molecular identifiers. One entry per CDR3 protein results from TCRdb running MiXCR on the PCR reads. The sample has hundreds of thousands of distinct CDR3 sequences; approximately 60% are singletons. The chain recombines TRBV10-3 with TRBJ2-1, with 9 positions matching TRBD2. Sequencing used blood. The TCR was taken from a girl between 2 and 10 years old with multiple sclerosis. The DNA for the CDR3 is TGTGCCATCAGTGGTAGCGGGAGTACCTACAATGAGCAGTTCTTC. It translates to CAISGSGSTYNEQFF.